The 19 T cell receptor beta chains presented below share a single source sample, sequenced in a study of metastatic and nonmetastatic thyroid tumors (dated by TCRdb to about 2020). No patient had received any treatment before thyroid surgery. Library preparation was by PCR. Data came from an Illumina HiSeq 4000. The public reads were quality trimmed at Q25 with fastp and then assembled into clones with MiXCR by TCRdb, keeping productive beta chains. The sample contains around 44,000 clones, 25% to 30% of them found a single time. The ten top clones hold 9.9% of the sample. What was sequenced was blood. These receptors all come from a male donor with papillary thyroid cancer or a benign thyroid nodule (not recorded which). Some clones in this sample may be carry-over from other donors' samples.

A note on this clone: An end of the junction does not agree with germline; a read error may underlie this. The chain recombines TRBV27 with TRBJ1-2; the D gene is possibly TRBD1 (6 bases). There are 15 residues in the CDR3. Germline V gives CDR1 MNHEY, CDR2 SMNVEV (reference sequence). This chain's CDR3 is CASSLNQGRVSGYTF. The CDR3 DNA reads as TGTGCAAGCAGTTTAAATCAGGGGCGGGTCTCTGGCTACACCTTC.

This clone has a count of ten or more. The J gene is TRBJ2-7, the V gene TRBV10-2; D possibly corresponds to TRBD2 (5 bases). This CDR3 has 11 amino acids. Germline CDR1 is WSHSY and CDR2 is SAAADI. Trimming shortened V by 6 bases and J by 7 bases, and 10 bases separated the two germline ends. DNA of the CDR3: TGCGCCAGCAGCAGGACTTGGGAGCAGTACTTC. The encoded protein is CASSRTWEQYF.

For this clone: The CDR3 carries no conserved terminal phenylalanine or tryptophan, so it likely arises from a read error. The chain uses TRBV7-9 and TRBJ1-5, with D perhaps matching TRBD1 (5 bases). The CDR3 runs 14 residues. V was pared by 5 bases and J by 6 bases, with 14 bases between. The germline CDR1 and CDR2 sequences are SEHNR and FQNEAQ (reference sequence). CDR3 sequence: CASSQEVGVQPQHI. The DNA of the CDR3 is TGTGCCAGCAGCCAAGAAGTGGGGGTTCAGCCCCAGCATATT.

Concerning this clone: A read error may account for a junction end that differs from germline. The chain employs TRBV20-1 and TRBJ1-5, with D possibly being TRBD1 (6 bases). CDR3 length: 13 amino acids. Germline loops: CDR1 DFQATT, CDR2 SNEGSKA (reference sequence). CDR3 sequence reads: CSVFGQYNQTQHF. The DNA of the CDR3 is TGCAGTGTCTTCGGACAGTATAATCAGACCCAGCATTTT.

A few counts support this clone. This chain links TRBV28 with TRBJ2-5; D ambiguous. The germline V gene has CDR1 MDHEN and CDR2 SYDVKM. V shed 5 bases and J shed 2 bases, with 12 bases lying between them. This CDR3 comprises 14 residues. The CDR3 here is CASSEMDGQETQYF. In DNA, the CDR3 is TGTGCCAGCAGTGAAATGGACGGTCAAGAGACCCAGTACTTC.

This clone was recorded a few times. At one boundary the junction diverges from the germline segment, which might be a read error. The chain recombines TRBV27 with TRBJ1-1; perhaps TRBD1 as D (5 bases). The germline V gene has CDR1 MNHEY and CDR2 SMNVEV (reference sequence). The CDR3 loop spans 14 amino acids. The CDR3 is CASSLSRVNTEAFF. In DNA form, the CDR3 reads TGTGCCAGCAGTTTAAGCAGGGTGAACACTGAAGCTTTTTTT.

This chain connects TRBV4-3 to TRBJ2-6; no definite D call. Trimming shortened V by 0 bases and J by 0 bases, and 6 bases separated the two germline ends. The CDR3 sequence is 16 residues long. Per germline, CDR1 LGHNA and CDR2 YSLEER. The CDR3 spells CASSQDRSSGANVLTF. In DNA, the CDR3 is TGCGCCAGCAGCCAAGATCGGAGCTCTGGGGCCAACGTCCTGACTTTC.

Many counts were recorded for this clone. The V gene is TRBV4-2, the J gene TRBJ1-2; 7 bases match TRBD1. The CDR3 length is 15 residues. Trimming removed 4 bases from V and 5 bases from J; junction bases left unmatched: 10. Germline-derived CDR1 and CDR2 are LGHNA and YNFKEQ. As DNA, the CDR3 is TGTGCCAGCAGCCCTCGGGACAGCGAGGGGTATGGCTACACCTTC. This sequence encodes CASSPRDSEGYGYTF.

The rearrangement joins TRBV2 to TRBJ1-6; 7 bases match TRBD1. There are 13 residues in the CDR3. The germline gives CDR1 SNHLY, CDR2 FYNNEI. The J segment lost 9 bases and the V segment lost 1 base, leaving 0 bases of the junction unmatched. The chain's CDR3 is CASSEEGASPLHF. In DNA form, the CDR3 reads TGTGCCAGCAGTGAAGAGGGGGCTTCACCCCTCCACTTT. Full variable domain (rest looked up from reference TRBV2 and TRBJ1-6): EPEVTQTPSHQVTQMGQEVILRCVPISNHLYFYWYRQILGQKVEFLVSFYNNEISEKSEIFDDQFSVERPDGSNFTLKIRSTKLEDSAMYFCASSEEGASPLHFGNGTRLTVT.

The chain uses TRBV5-1 and TRBJ2-3; D remains unclear. CDR3 length equals 15 residues. Trimming left V 4 bases short and J 0 bases short, with 12 bases between. Germline V CDR1 and CDR2: SGHRS, YFSETQ. The CDR3 protein is CASSPVYQSTDTQYF. CDR3 bases: TGCGCCAGCAGCCCCGTTTACCAAAGCACAGATACGCAGTATTTT.

This clone is medium-sized within its sample. This chain joins TRBV11-2 and TRBJ2-7; 7 nucleotides line up with TRBD2. The V and J ends lost 5 bases and 2 bases, in that order; junction bases with no gene match: 6. This CDR3 comprises 14 residues. Germline loops: CDR1 SGHAT, CDR2 FQNNGV. This CDR3 reads CASSSSSGAYEQYF. In nucleotides, the CDR3 is TGTGCCAGCAGCAGTTCTAGCGGAGCCTACGAGCAGTACTTC. The complete variable domain, with remaining parts taken from reference TRBV11-2 and TRBJ2-7, reads EAGVAQSPRYKIIEKRQSVAFWCNPISGHATLYWYQQILGQGPKLLIQFQNNGVVDDSQLPKDRFSAERLKGVDSTLKIQPAKLEDSAVYLCASSSSSGAYEQYFGPGTRLTVT.

This clone was detected many times. The chain links TRBV2 to TRBJ1-5, with D hard to call. The CDR3 covers 16 residues. Germline loops: CDR1 SNHLY, CDR2 FYNNEI. Deletions cut 3 bases from V and 4 bases from J, with 16 bases between. CDR3 in amino acids: CASSDLMTMENQPQHF. The CDR3 DNA sequence: TGTGCCAGCAGTGATTTAATGACGATGGAGAATCAGCCCCAGCATTTT.

In its sample, this clone is medium-sized. The chain has TRBV20-1 and TRBJ1-2, with 10 bases fitting TRBD1. The germline gives CDR1 DFQATT, CDR2 SNEGSKA (reference sequence). V was pared by 5 bases and J by 3 bases, with 9 bases of the junction left unmatched. This CDR3 comprises 15 residues. CDR3 region: CSALDRGTKDYGYTF. The CDR3 coding sequence is TGCAGTGCTTTGGACAGGGGGACAAAAGACTATGGCTACACCTTC.

This clone has just a few counts. The V call is TRBV20-1, the J call TRBJ2-1; 9 nucleotides agree with TRBD2. Germline V gene lookup returns CDR1 DFQATT and CDR2 SNEGSKA (reference sequence). J gave up 4 bases and V 7 bases, and 5 bases lay outside the gene matches. The CDR3 spans 13 residues. The CDR3 sequence: CSGGSGSYNEQFF. CDR3 DNA: TGCAGTGGGGGTAGCGGGAGTTACAATGAGCAGTTCTTC.

This clone appeared a few times. The chain carries TRBV10-3 and TRBJ2-7; no reliable D call. The CDR3 consists of 11 residues. V was clipped by 6 bases and J by 6 bases, with 9 bases between them. Germline assignment: CDR1 ENHRY and CDR2 SYGVKD. The DNA for the CDR3 is TGTGCCATCAGCTTAGGCCCCGAGCAGTACTTC. Translated: CAISLGPEQYF.

This clone was detected many times. The chain couples TRBV6-6 to TRBJ2-5; D remains unclear. The CDR3 length is 15 residues. Per the germline V gene, CDR1 is MNHNY and CDR2 is SVGAGI (reference sequence). Trimming shortened V by 0 bases and J by 2 bases, and 10 bases separated the two germline ends. CDR3 sequence: CASSYSNAAQETQYF. CDR3 DNA sequence: TGTGCCAGCAGTTACTCGAACGCAGCACAAGAGACCCAGTACTTC.

This sequence joins TRBV7-3 and TRBJ2-7, with D possibly being TRBD1 (5 bases). The ends were cut back, 2 bases at V and 1 base at J, with 9 bases in the middle. Germline V gives CDR1 SGHTA, CDR2 FQGTGA. The CDR3 extends over 14 amino acids. In DNA form, the CDR3 reads TGTGCCAGCAGCTTACAGGGCCCATCCTACGAGCAGTACTTC. Protein sequence: CASSLQGPSYEQYF. The full variable domain, completed using reference TRBV7-3 and TRBJ2-7, is GAGVSQTPSNKVTEKGKYVELRCDPISGHTALYWYRQSLGQGPEFLIYFQGTGAADDSGLPNDRFFAVRPEGSVSTLKIQRTERGDSAVYLCASSLQGPSYEQYFGPGTRLTVT.

The chain has TRBV20-1 and TRBJ2-7; D remains ambiguous. V was clipped by 3 bases and J by 5 bases, with 8 bases between them. Germline V gene data show CDR1 as DFQATT and CDR2 as SNEGSKA (reference sequence). The CDR3 covers 11 residues. CDR3 nucleotides: TGCAGTGCTAGCCGTATAGACGAGCAGTACTTC. This encodes CSASRIDEQYF.

There are many counts of this clone. This chain links TRBV30 with TRBJ1-1; D perhaps matches TRBD1 (6 bases). The germline V and J ends were trimmed by 3 bases and 0 bases, with 17 bases remaining between them. The CDR3 is 16 amino acids. Germline V CDR1 and CDR2: GTSNPN, SVGIG (reference sequence). Written as DNA, the CDR3 is TGTGCCTGGAGGGGGGGCACCGGGACGGTGAACACTGAAGCTTTCTTT. Translating gives CAWRGGTGTVNTEAFF.